The text below deals with one T cell receptor beta chain. This clone was detected only a few times. The antigen this receptor binds is unknown. No clone much larger than this one lies a single base away; base qualities are absent. In the prospective study, participants were about 18 to 95 years old, resided in about two dozen geographic areas of the United States, and were enrolled through a virtual design. To assign participants to cohorts, the prospective study relied on clinical history that participants themselves reported in a screening survey and a study questionnaire. Recovered participants in ImmuneRACE Cohort 3 were defined by two consecutive negative NP/OP PCR tests, clearance by a healthcare professional, or resolution of symptoms. In the prospective study, mobile phlebotomists collected whole blood, serum and a nasopharyngeal or oropharyngeal swab from each participant. Over a roughly two-month period, participants in the prospective study had the option of providing additional blood draws and questionnaires. Blood samples from the prospective study were shipped frozen or at room temperature prior to DNA extraction.

The immunoSEQ Assay, a bias-controlled multiplex PCR, was used to amplify TCRbeta CDR3 regions from genomic DNA. On the authors' methods: The number of nucleated cells in each sample was estimated by amplification of reference gene primers within the assay. To quantify the absolute abundance of each unique TCRbeta CDR3 rearrangement, sequence reads were collapsed and filtered. Productive Simpson clonality was computed per sample as the square root of Simpson's diversity index over productive rearrangements. In its TCRdb copy, this immuneACCESS table keeps in-frame sequences only and misses some clones. Where compared with another copy, unresolved V genes explain less than half of these, and the others have no known cause. The V and J calls and clone size are taken from that table; D and trimming were inferred from the DNA. For this sample there are about 160,000 clones; around four fifths appear just once. Clones ranked in the top ten supply about 7.2% of the sample.

The data were taken from a study of blood T cell repertoires in COVID-19 (TCRdb year 2020). In the study overall: Samples from collaborators originated in the United States, Italy and Spain and spanned both the acute and convalescent phases of COVID-19. The material from the prospective study consisted of cDNA or gDNA derived from T cells, B-cell-depleted T cells, or PBMCs. The samples were drawn from two sources: the first 160 participants of the ongoing ImmuneRACE study, and about 1,300 subjects contributed by 6 global collaborators. Where available, HLA class I and class II types were obtained from metadata supplied by the sample provider rather than from assay-based typing. The repertoires were released in a freely available public database intended as a resource for research on the immune response to SARS-CoV-2. Subjects who had been exposed to COVID-19, were actively infected with it, or had recovered from it provided the deeply sampled blood TCRbeta repertoires that made up the dataset. Nearly every sample came with metadata listing a de-identified subject ID, COVID-19 status, age in years and sex.

The research as a whole found: The amount of clinical and demographic metadata varied by source and participant and was provided uncurated.

The sequence was collected from a man in his fifties or sixties who had recovered from COVID-19. The sample taken for sequencing was PBMCs or T cells enriched from blood (not recorded which).

The nucleotides read TGTGCCAGCAGAGTGGCTAATGAGCAGTTCTTC. This codes for CASRVANEQFF. Recombination linked TRBV11-2 to TRBJ2-1, with the D gene uncertain. The CDR3 starts with the cysteine, ends with the phenylalanine, and has 11 residues. Only the CDR3 DNA is retained, 33 bases long and in frame from the first base. CDR1 is given as SGHAT and CDR2 as FQNNGV, both from the germline V gene. V and J are truncated by 6 bases and 7 bases respectively, leaving an intervening sequence of 7 bases.